The 25 T cell receptor beta chains given below trace back to one sample, sequenced in a study of CD8 T cells in Susac syndrome. cDNA came from roughly 0.5 to 1 ug RNA primed by random hexamers. TCRdb fed the immunoSEQ multiplex PCR reads into MiXCR, producing one record per CDR3 protein. Found here are approximately 120,000 distinct CDR3 sequences, 93% of them singletons; the top ten hold roughly 0.31%. Source material: CD8+ T cells from PBMCs. Every receptor here comes from a human donor with multiple sclerosis.

This chain links TRBV3-1 with TRBJ2-3; TRBD2 matches 10 bases. This CDR3 is built from 17 residues. With V trimmed by 1 base and J by 6 bases, 10 bases remained unmatched. From germline, CDR1 is LGHDT and CDR2 YNNKEL (reference sequence). This CDR3 reads CASSQVGISGRLDTQYF. The CDR3 bases are TGTGCCAGCAGCCAAGTGGGGATTAGCGGGAGGTTGGATACGCAGTATTTT.

The chain carries TRBV20-1 and TRBJ2-1; D might be TRBD2 (7 bases). This CDR3 spans 15 amino acids. V was cut by 6 bases and J by 4 bases, with 19 bases left in between. CDR1 is DFQATT and CDR2 is SNEGSKA in the germline V gene (reference sequence). The CDR3 region is CSAPEGGTGYNEQFF. The DNA for the CDR3 is TGCAGTGCCCCTGAGGGGGGGACGGGGTACAATGAGCAGTTCTTC.

The chain is built from TRBV5-1 and TRBJ2-3; 11 bases map to TRBD2. Germline V gene lookup returns CDR1 SGHRS and CDR2 YFSETQ. CDR3 length: 14 residues. Trimming removed 7 bases from V and 4 bases from J; junction bases left unmatched: 5. The CDR3 loop reads CASFGTSGPDTQYF. CDR3 coding DNA: TGCGCCAGCTTCGGGACTAGCGGTCCAGATACGCAGTATTTT.

The CDR3 coding sequence is TGTGCCAGCCTAATAGCGACCGATGAGCAGTTCTTC. Translating gives CASLIATDEQFF. J is TRBJ2-1 and V is TRBV5-8; D perhaps matches TRBD2 (5 bases). The CDR3 totals 12 residues. Trimming took 7 bases from V and 8 from J, leaving 13 bases between them. Looked up from germline, CDR1 is SGHTS and CDR2 is YDEGEE.

The CDR3 spells CASSHGQGVDYGYTF. Here the CDR3 DNA reads TGTGCCAGCAGCCACGGACAGGGGGTCGACTATGGCTACACCTTC. The chain uses TRBV3-1 and TRBJ1-2; 10 bases agree with TRBD1. The ends lost 3 bases at V and 3 bases at J; junction bases unmatched: 4. The CDR3 sequence is 15 residues long. Germline CDR1 and CDR2: LGHDT and YNNKEL (reference sequence).

The chain has TRBV2 and TRBJ2-1; perhaps TRBD2 as D (6 bases). Trimming took 8 bases from V and 5 from J, leaving 13 bases between them. This CDR3 has 13 amino acids. The germline gives CDR1 SNHLY, CDR2 FYNNEI. Here the CDR3 reads CASSGGPNNEQFF. Written as DNA, the CDR3 is TGTGCCAGCTCTGGAGGGCCCAACAATGAGCAGTTCTTC.

The chain recombines TRBV7-9 with TRBJ2-5; TRBD2 agrees at 11 bases. The CDR3 consists of 16 residues. V lost 5 bases and J lost 2; bases outside the gene matches: 7. CDR1 and CDR2 (germline): SEHNR, FQNEAQ (reference sequence). This CDR3 is CASSPTSGDAQETQYF. The CDR3 bases are TGTGCCAGCAGCCCGACTAGCGGGGATGCACAAGAGACCCAGTACTTC.

This chain links TRBV18 with TRBJ2-5; D may be TRBD1 (5 bases). The CDR3 spans 13 residues. Trimming removed 6 bases from V and 6 bases from J, with 14 bases in between. From germline, CDR1 is KGHSH and CDR2 LQKENI. The CDR3 DNA is TGTGCCAGCTCGGAGAAGGGGCTTCAGACCCAGTACTTC. Translating gives CASSEKGLQTQYF.

This clonotype was seen once. The chain joins TRBV6-5 to TRBJ2-7; 10 nucleotides match TRBD1. V dropped 2 bases and J dropped 2; count of bases not matched to a gene: 6. Per germline, CDR1 MNHEY and CDR2 SVGAGI. The CDR3 runs to 16 residues. Written as DNA, the CDR3 is TGTGCCAGCAGTTACGGGACAGGGGTGCCGACCTACGAGCAGTACTTC. It encodes CASSYGTGVPTYEQYF.

The chain uses TRBV7-9 and TRBJ2-4; 10 nucleotides align to TRBD1. The V gene end was trimmed by 2 bases and the J gene end by 0 bases; junction bases not matched to a gene: 4. The CDR3 consists of 17 residues. Germline-derived CDR1 and CDR2 are SEHNR and FQNEAQ (reference sequence). CDR3 protein: CASSLPGQGLAKNIQYF. The CDR3 DNA follows: TGTGCCAGCAGCTTACCGGGACAGGGGTTAGCCAAAAACATTCAGTACTTC.

This chain joins TRBV29-1 and TRBJ2-5, with 9 bases aligning to TRBD1. The germline CDR1 and CDR2 sequences are SQVTM and ANQGSEA. The CDR3 has 14 amino acids. J lost 5 bases, V lost 7 bases, and 11 bases had no gene match. The CDR3: CSAEGDRELETQYF. In nucleotides, the CDR3 is TGCAGCGCAGAGGGGGACAGGGAGTTGGAGACCCAGTACTTC. Filled out from reference TRBV29-1 and TRBJ2-5, the complete variable domain reads SAVISQKPSRDICQRGTSLTIQCQVDSQVTMMFWYRQQPGQSLTLIATANQGSEATYESGFVIDKFPISRPNLTFSTLTVSNMSPEDSSIYLCSAEGDRELETQYFGPGTRLLVL.

This sequence joins TRBV9 and TRBJ2-1; D is ambiguous. Per germline, CDR1 SGDLS and CDR2 YYNGEE. This CDR3 is built from 16 residues. Trimming took 0 bases from V and 3 from J, leaving 13 bases between them. The CDR3 sequence: CASSVEARPLYNEQFF. CDR3 coding DNA: TGTGCCAGCAGCGTAGAGGCGAGACCGCTCTACAATGAGCAGTTCTTC.

The chain combines TRBV13 with TRBJ1-2; D is perhaps TRBD1 (6 bases). Per germline, CDR1 PRHDT and CDR2 FYEKMQ (reference sequence). V shed 4 bases and J shed 4 bases, with 13 bases lying between them. The CDR3 is 14 amino acids. CDR3 nucleotide sequence: TGTGCCAGCAGCTACGCAGGGGCATCCTATGGCTACACCTTC. This sequence encodes CASSYAGASYGYTF.

This clonotype was detected once. At one boundary the junction diverges from the germline segment, which might be a read error. The J gene is TRBJ2-3, the V gene TRBV12-3 or TRBV12-4; unclear D gene. The CDR3 length is 9 residues. The CDR3 coding sequence is TGTGCCAGCAAAGATACGCAGTATTTT. Its protein product is CASKDTQYF.

Only one count was recorded for this clonotype. The chain employs TRBV12-5 and TRBJ1-2; TRBD1 might be the D (5 bases). Germline CDR1 LGHNT, CDR2 FRNRAP. This CDR3 is built from 14 residues. V lost 4 bases and J lost 3, with 12 bases in between. The CDR3 DNA reads as TGTGCTAGTGGTTCAAATACAGGCTACTATGGCTACACCTTC. Its protein product is CASGSNTGYYGYTF.

V is TRBV20-1 and J is TRBJ2-3; 9 bases agree with TRBD2. CDR3 length: 15 residues. Trimming took 0 bases from V and 6 from J; bases not matched to a gene: 7. Germline V lookup: CDR1 DFQATT, CDR2 SNEGSKA (reference sequence). The CDR3 bases are TGCAGTGCTAGAGATCAGCGGGGGGCCAGGGATACGCAGTATTTT. Its protein product is CSARDQRGARDTQYF.

The chain employs TRBV27 and TRBJ1-1; 12 bases map to TRBD1. V dropped 2 bases and J dropped 6; count of bases not matched to a gene: 7. This CDR3 region has 16 residues. Germline-derived CDR1 and CDR2 are MNHEY and SMNVEV (reference sequence). CDR3 loop: CASSLRDRGQVSEAFF. The CDR3 nucleotides read TGTGCCAGCAGTTTAAGGGACAGGGGGCAGGTTTCTGAAGCTTTCTTT.

This chain joins TRBV27 and TRBJ2-2, with 7 nucleotides matching TRBD1. The germline V gene encodes CDR1 MNHEY and CDR2 SMNVEV (reference sequence). This CDR3 has 15 amino acids. J lost 4 bases, V lost 9 bases, and 11 bases had no gene match. This CDR3 is CASRPGTVSTGELFF. As DNA, the CDR3 is TGTGCCAGTCGCCCCGGGACAGTAAGCACCGGGGAGCTGTTTTTT.

The chain employs TRBV6-5 and TRBJ2-2; no reliable D call. Germline V gene sequence: CDR1 MNHEY, CDR2 SVGAGI. Trimming took off 6 bases at V and 6 bases at J, with 14 bases between the two ends. The CDR3 contains 14 residues. CDR3 sequence: CASSDDWGSGELFF. The CDR3 region has the DNA TGTGCCAGCAGCGACGATTGGGGTTCCGGGGAGCTGTTTTTT.

The V and J genes are TRBV3-1 and TRBJ2-2, with 10 bases fitting TRBD1. The length of the CDR3 is 16 residues. Germline-derived CDR1 and CDR2 are LGHDT and YNNKEL (reference sequence). The V and J ends lost 4 bases and 10 bases, in that order; junction bases with no gene match: 12. The CDR3 protein is CASSPDRDRGPVELFF. CDR3 nucleotides: TGTGCCAGCAGCCCAGACCGGGACAGGGGTCCGGTGGAGCTGTTTTTT.

This chain connects TRBV6-5 to TRBJ1-2; TRBD1 matches at 8 bases. Germline assignment: CDR1 MNHEY and CDR2 SVGAGI. The V and J ends lost 2 bases and 4 bases, in that order; junction bases with no gene match: 3. This CDR3 is built from 14 residues. CDR3 loop: CASSYTGGSYGYTF. CDR3 in DNA: TGTGCCAGCAGTTACACAGGGGGGTCCTATGGCTACACCTTC.

The chain couples TRBV2 to TRBJ2-5; a weak D match, TRBD1 (5 bases). CDR1 SNHLY and CDR2 FYNNEI come from the germline V gene. The CDR3 spans 15 residues. The V end was cut by 8 bases, the J end by 0 bases, with 16 bases between. The chain's CDR3 is CASGAADRHQETQYF. DNA for the CDR3: TGTGCCAGCGGGGCCGCTGACAGACACCAAGAGACCCAGTACTTC.

This chain links TRBV7-3 with TRBJ2-3; TRBD2 might be the D (5 bases). The CDR3 contains 16 residues. V lost 2 bases and J lost 2, with 14 bases in between. The germline V gene encodes CDR1 SGHTA and CDR2 FQGTGA. CDR3 DNA sequence: TGTGCCAGCAGCTTAGAGCCAGCGGAGACCACAGATACGCAGTATTTT. It is translated as CASSLEPAETTDTQYF.

The chain has TRBV9 and TRBJ2-7; 8 nucleotides align to TRBD1. V lost 0 bases, J lost 2 bases, and 4 bases stayed unmatched. The CDR3 has 15 residues. Germline CDR1 reads SGDLS; CDR2 reads YYNGEE. CDR3 loop: CASSVDQGAAYEQYF. In DNA, the CDR3 is TGTGCCAGCAGCGTAGACCAGGGGGCGGCCTACGAGCAGTACTTC.

V and J are TRBV7-9 and TRBJ1-1; D might be TRBD1 (5 bases). CDR3 size: 15 residues. Germline CDR1 SEHNR, CDR2 FQNEAQ (reference sequence). The V end lost 2 bases, the J end lost 6 bases, and 16 bases lay between the germline ends. The CDR3 nucleotides read TGTGCCAGCAGCTTATACCCCAGGGCAGGGTCTGAAGCTTTCTTT. It codes for CASSLYPRAGSEAFF.